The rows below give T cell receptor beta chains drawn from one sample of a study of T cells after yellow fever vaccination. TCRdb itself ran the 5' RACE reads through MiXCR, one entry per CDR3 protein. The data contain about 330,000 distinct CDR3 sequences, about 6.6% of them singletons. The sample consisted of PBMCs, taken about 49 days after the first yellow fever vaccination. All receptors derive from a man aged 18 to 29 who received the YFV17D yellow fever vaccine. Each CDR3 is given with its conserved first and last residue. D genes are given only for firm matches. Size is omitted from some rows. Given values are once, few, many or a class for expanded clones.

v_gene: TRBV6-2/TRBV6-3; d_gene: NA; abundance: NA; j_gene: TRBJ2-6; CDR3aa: CATEKGSGANVLTF; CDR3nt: TGTGCCACAGAAAAGGGCTCTGGGGCCAACGTCCTGACTTTC
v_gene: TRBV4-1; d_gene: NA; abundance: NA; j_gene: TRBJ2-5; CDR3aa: CASSHRTTGGETQYF; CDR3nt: TGCGCCAGCAGCCATAGGACGACAGGCGGGGAGACCCAGTACTTC
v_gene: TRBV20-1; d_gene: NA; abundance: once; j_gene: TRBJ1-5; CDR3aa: CSAAGPGGQPQQF; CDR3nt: TGCAGTGCTGCCGGCCCAGGTGGTCAGCCCCAGCAATTT
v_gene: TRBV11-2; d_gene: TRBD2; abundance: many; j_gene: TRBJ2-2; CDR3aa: CASSSGLAGAPSTGELFF; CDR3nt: TGTGCCAGCAGCTCCGGACTAGCGGGGGCCCCGAGCACCGGGGAGCTGTTTTTT
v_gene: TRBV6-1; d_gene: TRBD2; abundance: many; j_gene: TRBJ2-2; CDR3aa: CASSRPSGGLSGELFF; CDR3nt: TGTGCCAGCAGCCGACCTAGCGGGGGTCTCTCCGGGGAGCTGTTTTTT
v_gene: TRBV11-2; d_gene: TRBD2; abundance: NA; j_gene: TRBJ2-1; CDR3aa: CASREKGLATSSSYNEQFF; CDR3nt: TGTGCCAGCAGGGAAAAGGGACTAGCTACTTCGAGCTCCTACAATGAGCAGTTCTTC
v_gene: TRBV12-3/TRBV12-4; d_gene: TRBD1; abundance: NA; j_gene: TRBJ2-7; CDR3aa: CASRSGTGFYEQYF; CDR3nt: TGTGCCAGCAGATCCGGGACAGGTTTTTACGAGCAGTACTTC
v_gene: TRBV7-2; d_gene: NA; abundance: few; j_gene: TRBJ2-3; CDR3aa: CASSHVREDTQYF; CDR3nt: TGTGCCAGCAGCCACGTCAGGGAAGATACGCAGTATTTT
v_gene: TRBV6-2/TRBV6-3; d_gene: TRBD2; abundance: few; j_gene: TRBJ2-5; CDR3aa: CASSYTASGETQYF; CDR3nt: TGTGCCAGCAGTTACACGGCTAGCGGTGAGACCCAGTACTTC
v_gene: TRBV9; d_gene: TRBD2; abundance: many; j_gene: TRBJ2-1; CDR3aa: CASSVGTSGANEQFF; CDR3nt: TGTGCCAGCAGCGTGGGGACTAGCGGCGCCAATGAGCAGTTCTTC
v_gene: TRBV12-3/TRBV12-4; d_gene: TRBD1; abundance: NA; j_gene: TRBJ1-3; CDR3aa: CASGHRGVPYF; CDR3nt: TGTGCCAGCGGACACAGGGGGGTTCCATATTTT
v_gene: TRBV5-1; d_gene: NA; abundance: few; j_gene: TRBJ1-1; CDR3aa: CASSSTDGDVAFF; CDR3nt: TGCGCCAGCAGCTCGACGGACGGGGACGTGGCTTTCTTT
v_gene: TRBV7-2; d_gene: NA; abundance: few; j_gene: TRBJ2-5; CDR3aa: CASSLGVRTKTQYF; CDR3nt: TGTGCCAGCAGCTTAGGGGTCCGCACTAAGACCCAGTACTTC
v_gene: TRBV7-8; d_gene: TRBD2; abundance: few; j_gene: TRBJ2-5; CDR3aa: CASSDKLAGGQETQYF; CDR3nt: TGTGCCAGCAGTGACAAACTAGCGGGGGGGCAGGAGACCCAGTACTTC
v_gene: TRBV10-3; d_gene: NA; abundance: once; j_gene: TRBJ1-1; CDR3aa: CAISELGYPDLAFF; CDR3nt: TGTGCCATCAGTGAGTTGGGGTACCCCGACCTAGCTTTCTTT
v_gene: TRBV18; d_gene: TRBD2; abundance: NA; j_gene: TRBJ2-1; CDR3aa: CASSPRGGNNEQFF; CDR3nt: TGTGCCAGCTCACCCCGCGGGGGGAACAATGAGCAGTTCTTC